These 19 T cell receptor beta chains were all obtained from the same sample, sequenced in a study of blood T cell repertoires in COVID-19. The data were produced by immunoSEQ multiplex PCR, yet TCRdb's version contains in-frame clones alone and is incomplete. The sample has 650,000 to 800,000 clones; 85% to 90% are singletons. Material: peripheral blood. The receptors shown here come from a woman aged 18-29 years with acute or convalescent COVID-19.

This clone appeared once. DNA of the CDR3: TGTGCCTGGAGTGTTCTCTCAGCGGGACGCTCCTACGAGCAGTACTTC. Its translation: CAWSVLSAGRSYEQYF. This chain uses TRBV30 with TRBJ2-7; 7 bases line up with TRBD2. Germline-derived CDR1 and CDR2 are GTSNPN and SVGIG (reference sequence). The CDR3 totals 16 residues. V was pared by 0 bases and J by 0 bases, with 8 bases of the junction left unmatched.

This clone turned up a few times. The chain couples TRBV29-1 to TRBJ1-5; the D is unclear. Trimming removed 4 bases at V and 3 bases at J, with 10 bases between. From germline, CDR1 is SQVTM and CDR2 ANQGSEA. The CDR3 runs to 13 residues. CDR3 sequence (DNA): TGCAGCGTTGCGTTGGACTTCAATCAGCCCCAGCATTTT. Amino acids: CSVALDFNQPQHF.

The chain's CDR3 is CASRSRTGWGTEAFF. In DNA, the CDR3 is TGCGCCAGCAGGTCCCGGACAGGCTGGGGCACTGAAGCTTTCTTT. This sequence joins TRBV5-1 and TRBJ1-1, with 7 bases aligning to TRBD1. The germline V gene encodes CDR1 SGHRS and CDR2 YFSETQ. V trimming: 5 bases; J trimming: 4 bases; junction bases outside the gene matches: 11. The CDR3 is made up of 15 amino acids.

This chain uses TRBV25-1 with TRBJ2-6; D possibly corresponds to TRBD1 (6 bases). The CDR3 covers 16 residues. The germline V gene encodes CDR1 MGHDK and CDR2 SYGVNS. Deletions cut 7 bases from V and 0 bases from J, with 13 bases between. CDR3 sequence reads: CASTGVVSSGANVLTF. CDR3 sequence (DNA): TGTGCCAGCACAGGGGTAGTGAGCTCTGGGGCCAACGTCCTGACTTTC.

The CDR3 DNA reads as TGTGCCAGCTCCGAGCGGACCGGGGAGCTGTTTTTT. It translates to CASSERTGELFF. This chain uses TRBV18 with TRBJ2-2, with a weak D call TRBD2 (5 bases). Germline V gene data show CDR1 as KGHSH and CDR2 as LQKENI. Trimming removed 6 bases from V and 5 bases from J, with 7 bases in between. The CDR3 contains 12 residues.

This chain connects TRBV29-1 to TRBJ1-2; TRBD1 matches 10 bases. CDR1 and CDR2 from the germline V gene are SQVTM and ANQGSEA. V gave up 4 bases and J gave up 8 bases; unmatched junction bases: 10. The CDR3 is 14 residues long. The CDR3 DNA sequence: TGCAGCGTTGCGAGGGACAGGGGATTGGAGGGCTACACCTTC. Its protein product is CSVARDRGLEGYTF.

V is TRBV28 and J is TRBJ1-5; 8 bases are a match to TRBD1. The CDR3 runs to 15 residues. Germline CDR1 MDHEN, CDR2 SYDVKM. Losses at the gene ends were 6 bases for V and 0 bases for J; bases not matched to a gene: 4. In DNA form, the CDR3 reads TGTGCCAGCAGCCTCACAGGGGGTAGCAATCAGCCCCAGCATTTT. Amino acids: CASSLTGGSNQPQHF.

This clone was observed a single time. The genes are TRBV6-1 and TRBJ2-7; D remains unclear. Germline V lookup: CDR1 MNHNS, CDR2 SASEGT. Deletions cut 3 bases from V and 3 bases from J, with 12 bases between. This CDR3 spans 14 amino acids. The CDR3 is CASSEITSFYEQYF. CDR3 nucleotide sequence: TGTGCCAGCAGTGAGATCACCAGTTTCTACGAGCAGTACTTC.

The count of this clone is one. The CDR3 DNA sequence: TGTGCCAACCTAGGGACAGATAACACCGGGGAGCTGTTTTTT. Translation: CANLGTDNTGELFF. This rearrangement joins TRBV7-9 to TRBJ2-2; the match to TRBD1 covers 7 bases. The CDR3 contains 14 residues. With V trimmed by 10 bases and J by 2 bases, 7 bases remained unmatched. Germline V gene sequence: CDR1 SEHNR, CDR2 FQNEAQ (reference sequence).

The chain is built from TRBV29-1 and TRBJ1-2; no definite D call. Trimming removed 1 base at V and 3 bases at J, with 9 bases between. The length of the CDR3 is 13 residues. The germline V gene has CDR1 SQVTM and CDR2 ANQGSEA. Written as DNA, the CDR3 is TGCAGCGTTGAAGGTAGCCAGTACTATGGCTACACCTTC. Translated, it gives CSVEGSQYYGYTF.

CDR3 DNA: TGTGCCAGCTCCCAAACCCCAGGGGGAACCAATCAGCCCCAGCATTTT. It codes for CASSQTPGGTNQPQHF. This chain connects TRBV18 to TRBJ1-5, with 7 bases aligning to TRBD1. V shed 6 bases, J shed 3 bases, and the junction held 11 bases outside the gene matches. The germline gives CDR1 KGHSH, CDR2 LQKENI. The CDR3 spans 16 residues.

The CDR3 here is CASSSGQRAALTNYGYTF. The CDR3 nucleotides are TGTGCCAGCAGTAGTGGTCAGCGGGCAGCACTTACTAACTATGGCTACACCTTC. V usage is TRBV5-6 and J usage is TRBJ1-2; D ambiguous. The CDR3 length is 18 residues. V was clipped by 5 bases and J by 0 bases, with 23 bases between them. The germline CDR1 and CDR2 sequences are SGHDT and YYEEEE.

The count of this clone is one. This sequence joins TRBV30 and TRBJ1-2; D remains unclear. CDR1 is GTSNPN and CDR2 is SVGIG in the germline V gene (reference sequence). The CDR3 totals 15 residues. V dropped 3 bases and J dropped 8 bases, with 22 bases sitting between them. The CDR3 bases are TGTGCCTGGAGCGTCCAGTCCCGGGGATCTGGGGGCTACACCTTC. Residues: CAWSVQSRGSGGYTF.

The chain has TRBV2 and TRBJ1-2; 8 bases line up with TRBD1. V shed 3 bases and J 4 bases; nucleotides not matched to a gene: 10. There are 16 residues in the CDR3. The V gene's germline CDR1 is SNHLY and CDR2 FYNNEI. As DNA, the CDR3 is TGTGCCAGCAGTGATAAGGGGCAGGGGGCGCCCTATGGCTACACCTTC. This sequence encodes CASSDKGQGAPYGYTF.

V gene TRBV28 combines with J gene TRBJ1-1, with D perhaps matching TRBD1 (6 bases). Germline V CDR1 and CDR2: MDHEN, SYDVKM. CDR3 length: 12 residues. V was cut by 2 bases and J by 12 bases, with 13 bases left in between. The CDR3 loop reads CASSLQPGTTFF. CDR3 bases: TGTGCCAGCAGTTTACAGCCCGGGACAACTTTCTTT.

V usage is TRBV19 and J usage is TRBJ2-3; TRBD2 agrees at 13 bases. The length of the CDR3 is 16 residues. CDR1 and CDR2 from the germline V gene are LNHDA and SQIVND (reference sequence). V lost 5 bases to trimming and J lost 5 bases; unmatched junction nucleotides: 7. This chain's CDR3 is CASSPGLAGKLDTQYF. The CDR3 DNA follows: TGTGCCAGTAGTCCGGGACTAGCGGGGAAGCTAGATACGCAGTATTTT.

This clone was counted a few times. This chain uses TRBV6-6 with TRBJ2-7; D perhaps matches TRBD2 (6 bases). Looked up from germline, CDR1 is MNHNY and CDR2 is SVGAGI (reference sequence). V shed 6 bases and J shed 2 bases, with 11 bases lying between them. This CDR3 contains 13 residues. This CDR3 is CASRRGLPYEQYF. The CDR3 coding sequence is TGTGCCAGCAGGAGGGGACTTCCCTACGAGCAGTACTTC.

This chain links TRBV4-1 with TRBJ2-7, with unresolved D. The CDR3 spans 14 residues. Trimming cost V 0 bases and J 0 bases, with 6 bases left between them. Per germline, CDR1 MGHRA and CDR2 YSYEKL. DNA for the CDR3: TGCGCCAGCAGCCAAGAATACAACTCCTACGAGCAGTACTTC. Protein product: CASSQEYNSYEQYF.

CDR3 nucleotides: TGTGCCAGCAGCTCCTCTAGCGGGGGGGCTCGCAATGAGCAGTTCTTC. Encoded protein: CASSSSSGGARNEQFF. The chain joins TRBV13 to TRBJ2-1, with TRBD2 matching 12 bases. The ends lost 4 bases at V and 6 bases at J; junction bases unmatched: 7. The CDR3 consists of 16 residues. Germline V lookup: CDR1 PRHDT, CDR2 FYEKMQ (reference sequence).